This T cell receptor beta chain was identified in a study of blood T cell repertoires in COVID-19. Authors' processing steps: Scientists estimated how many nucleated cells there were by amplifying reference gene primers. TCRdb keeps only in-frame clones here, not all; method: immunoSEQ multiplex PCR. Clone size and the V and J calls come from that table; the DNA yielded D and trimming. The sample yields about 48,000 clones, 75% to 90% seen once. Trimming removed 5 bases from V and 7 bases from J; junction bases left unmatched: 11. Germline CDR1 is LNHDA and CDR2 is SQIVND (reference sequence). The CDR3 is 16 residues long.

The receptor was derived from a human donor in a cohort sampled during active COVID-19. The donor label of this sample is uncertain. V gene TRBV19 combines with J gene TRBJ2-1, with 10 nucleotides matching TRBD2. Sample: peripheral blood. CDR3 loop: CASSARTSGVRNEQFF. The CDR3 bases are TGTGCCAGTAGTGCCCGGACTAGCGGAGTCAGGAATGAGCAGTTCTTC.